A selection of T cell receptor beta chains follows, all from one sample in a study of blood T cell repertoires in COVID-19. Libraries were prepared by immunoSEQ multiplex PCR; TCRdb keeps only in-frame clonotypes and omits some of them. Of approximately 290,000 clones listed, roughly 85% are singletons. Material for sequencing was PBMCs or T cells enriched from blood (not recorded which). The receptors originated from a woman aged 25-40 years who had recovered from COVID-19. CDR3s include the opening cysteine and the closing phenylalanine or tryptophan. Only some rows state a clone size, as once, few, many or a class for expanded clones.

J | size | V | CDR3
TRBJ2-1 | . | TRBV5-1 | CASRWTPSGSSYNEQFF
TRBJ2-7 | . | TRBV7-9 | CASSPFGDYEQYF
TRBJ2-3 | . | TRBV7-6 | CASSFGAGGSTDTQYF
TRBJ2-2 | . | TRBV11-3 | CASSLGTGVNTGELFF
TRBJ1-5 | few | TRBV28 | CASSWGRQGSQPQHF
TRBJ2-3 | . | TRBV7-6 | CASSSSPSGLTDTQYF
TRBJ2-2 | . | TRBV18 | CASSLRQGASTGELFF
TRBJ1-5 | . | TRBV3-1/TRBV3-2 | CASSHGQGQNQPQHF
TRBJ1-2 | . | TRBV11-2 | CASSGQGVYGYTF
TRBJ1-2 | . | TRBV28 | CASSLLSPPYGYTF
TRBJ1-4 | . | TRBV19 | CASSIARSNEKLFF
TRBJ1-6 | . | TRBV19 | CARGESTGYNSPLHF
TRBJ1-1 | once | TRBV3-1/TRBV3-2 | CASSPGWTEAFF